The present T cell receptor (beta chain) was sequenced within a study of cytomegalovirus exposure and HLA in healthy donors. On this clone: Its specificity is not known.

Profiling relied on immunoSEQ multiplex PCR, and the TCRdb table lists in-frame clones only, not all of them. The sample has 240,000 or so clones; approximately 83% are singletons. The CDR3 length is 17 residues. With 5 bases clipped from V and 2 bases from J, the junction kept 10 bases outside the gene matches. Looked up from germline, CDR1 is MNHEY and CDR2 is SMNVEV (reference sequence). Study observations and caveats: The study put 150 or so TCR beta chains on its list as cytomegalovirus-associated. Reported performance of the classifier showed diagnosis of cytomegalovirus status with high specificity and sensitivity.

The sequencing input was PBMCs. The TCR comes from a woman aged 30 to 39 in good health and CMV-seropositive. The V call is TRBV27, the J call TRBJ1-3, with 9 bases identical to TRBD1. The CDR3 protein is CASSPLGQGRPGNTIYF. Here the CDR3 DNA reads TGTGCCAGCAGTCCCCTCGGACAGGGGAGACCTGGAAACACCATATATTTT.